One and the same sample provided the 15 T cell receptor beta chains below, sequenced in a study of blood T cell repertoires in COVID-19. TCRdb keeps only in-frame clones here, not all; method: immunoSEQ multiplex PCR. The table records roughly 100,000 clones, roughly 84% of them present only once. The sequencing sample was made of peripheral blood. The receptors here all came from a human donor in a cohort sampled during active COVID-19.

This clone was recorded a few times. The chain joins TRBV5-1 to TRBJ1-6; D gene uncertain. The CDR3 runs to 15 residues. Germline CDR1 reads SGHRS; CDR2 reads YFSETQ. Trimming shortened V by 2 bases and J by 5 bases, and 11 bases separated the two germline ends. This chain's CDR3 is CASSFLAGDNSPLHF. The CDR3 DNA sequence: TGCGCCAGCAGCTTCCTGGCAGGCGATAATTCACCCCTCCACTTT.

The chain employs TRBV19 and TRBJ2-1; 8 bases map to TRBD2. This CDR3 has 15 residues. Germline V gene data show CDR1 as LNHDA and CDR2 as SQIVND (reference sequence). The V gene end was trimmed by 1 base and the J gene end by 5 bases; junction bases not matched to a gene: 4. DNA for the CDR3: TGTGCCAGTAGTATAGCGGGGGGGGCCAACAATGAGCAGTTCTTC. It specifies CASSIAGGANNEQFF.

The gene calls are TRBV11-2 and TRBJ2-3, with 7 nucleotides matching TRBD2. In germline, CDR1 is SGHAT, CDR2 FQNNGV. V was pared by 4 bases and J by 0 bases, with 10 bases of the junction left unmatched. There are 17 residues in the CDR3. CDR3 sequence: CASSSHLGGRSTDTQYF. DNA for the CDR3: TGTGCCAGCAGCTCCCACCTGGGGGGGAGGAGCACAGATACGCAGTATTTT.

The chain employs TRBV4-3 and TRBJ2-1; no clear D gene. V was pared by 4 bases and J by 1 base, with 11 bases between. The CDR3 runs to 15 residues. The germline V gene encodes CDR1 LGHNA and CDR2 YSLEER. In DNA, the CDR3 is TGCGCCAGCAGCCCTATAGTGGAGTCCTACAATGAGCAGTTCTTC. This translates into CASSPIVESYNEQFF.

This chain uses TRBV5-4 with TRBJ1-4; D might be TRBD1 (6 bases). V lost 4 bases, J lost 2 bases, and 18 bases lay in between. From germline, CDR1 is SGHNT and CDR2 YYREEE (reference sequence). This CDR3 contains 17 residues. In DNA, the CDR3 is TGTGCCAGCAGCCCTGGCGCGGGGGCGGTCACTAATGAAAAACTGTTTTTT. It is translated as CASSPGAGAVTNEKLFF.

The chain is built from TRBV27 and TRBJ1-1; the match to TRBD1 covers 10 bases. The CDR3 runs 15 residues. The junction had 7 bases not matched to a gene; V was cut back by 5 bases and J by 4 bases. Germline V gene lookup returns CDR1 MNHEY and CDR2 SMNVEV (reference sequence). The CDR3 sequence is CASSRDRGGSTEAFF. In DNA form, the CDR3 reads TGTGCCAGCAGTCGGGACAGGGGAGGGTCCACTGAAGCTTTCTTT.

V usage is TRBV6-6 and J usage is TRBJ2-7; 7 bases align to TRBD1. The CDR3 contains 14 residues. The junction had 9 bases not matched to a gene; V was cut back by 7 bases and J by 3 bases. In germline, CDR1 is MNHNY, CDR2 SVGAGI (reference sequence). The CDR3 DNA sequence: TGTGCCAGCAACCAGGGGACAGCTTTCTACGAGCAGTACTTC. Amino acid sequence: CASNQGTAFYEQYF.

The chain employs TRBV3-1 (or the pseudogene TRBV3-2) and TRBJ2-3, with TRBD2 matching 8 bases. Germline assignment: CDR1 LGHDT and CDR2 YNNKEL (reference sequence). Losses at the gene ends were 1 base for V and 1 base for J; bases not matched to a gene: 7. CDR3 length equals 17 residues. The CDR3 nucleotides are TGTGCCAGCAGCCAAGGGACTAGCCGGGCGCGCACAGATACGCAGTATTTT. Amino acids: CASSQGTSRARTDTQYF.

The chain links TRBV11-2 to TRBJ2-5; D possibly corresponds to TRBD2 (6 bases). The CDR3 has 15 amino acids. Trimming shortened V by 5 bases and J by 3 bases, and 16 bases separated the two germline ends. Germline CDR1 is SGHAT and CDR2 is FQNNGV. The DNA of the CDR3 is TGTGCCAGCAGCCCCCAAGTGGGCGGGAAAGAGACCCAGTACTTC. Its protein is CASSPQVGGKETQYF.

The chain links TRBV5-5 to TRBJ1-5, with TRBD1 matching 7 bases. The length of the CDR3 is 15 residues. Unmatched junction bases numbered 3, after V lost 0 bases and J lost 3 bases. The germline gives CDR1 SGHKS, CDR2 YYEKEE (reference sequence). In nucleotides, the CDR3 is TGTGCCAGCAGCTTGGGACAGGGTTACAATCAGCCCCAGCATTTT. The encoded protein is CASSLGQGYNQPQHF. Combining the CDR3 with reference TRBV5-5 and TRBJ1-5 gives the whole variable domain DAGVTQSPTHLIKTRGQQVTLRCSPISGHKSVSWYQQVLGQGPQFIFQYYEKEERGRGNFPDRFSARQFPNYSSELNVNALLLGDSALYLCASSLGQGYNQPQHFGDGTRLSIL.

The chain links TRBV10-1 to TRBJ1-6; 7 bases are a match to TRBD1. After removal of 6 bases from V and 7 bases from J, the junction contained 6 bases not matched to a gene. The germline V gene has CDR1 WNHNN and CDR2 SYGVQD (reference sequence). CDR3 size: 14 residues. CDR3 residues: CASRETGENSPLHF. The CDR3 nucleotides read TGCGCCAGCAGGGAAACAGGGGAAAATTCACCCCTCCACTTT.

The genes are TRBV5-1 and TRBJ1-2; a possible D gene is TRBD1 (6 bases). Germline V CDR1 and CDR2: SGHRS, YFSETQ. The V and J ends lost 5 bases and 8 bases respectively, with 25 bases between them. The CDR3 covers 16 residues. The CDR3 DNA is TGCGCCAGCAGGCTGGGGGGCGAACCCACAGCGGGGGGCTACACCTTC. Translation gives CASRLGGEPTAGGYTF.

In DNA, the CDR3 is TGTGCCAGCACGGCCGGCCCGGGGACCCAGTACTTC. This encodes CASTAGPGTQYF. The chain carries TRBV6-6 and TRBJ2-5; D is unclear. Trimming took off 7 bases at V and 7 bases at J, with 13 bases between the two ends. Per the germline V gene, CDR1 is MNHNY and CDR2 is SVGAGI (reference sequence). The CDR3 consists of 12 residues.

Ten or more counts support this clone. This chain uses TRBV11-2 with TRBJ2-1; tentatively, D is TRBD2 (7 bases). The CDR3 has 16 residues. Germline-derived CDR1 and CDR2 are SGHAT and FQNNGV. V lost 4 bases and J 0 bases, leaving 13 bases between the germline ends. CDR3 nucleotide sequence: TGTGCCAGCAGCTGGGGGGGCCCGAGCTCCTACAATGAGCAGTTCTTC. This codes for CASSWGGPSSYNEQFF.

The chain employs TRBV3-1 (or the pseudogene TRBV3-2) and TRBJ2-7, with D hard to call. V dropped 4 bases and J dropped 7 bases, with 14 bases sitting between them. The CDR3 covers 13 residues. Germline CDR1 and CDR2: LGHDT and YNNKEL (reference sequence). CDR3 in amino acids: CASSRKGPREQYF. CDR3 sequence (DNA): TGTGCCAGCAGCCGAAAAGGCCCGCGGGAGCAGTACTTC.